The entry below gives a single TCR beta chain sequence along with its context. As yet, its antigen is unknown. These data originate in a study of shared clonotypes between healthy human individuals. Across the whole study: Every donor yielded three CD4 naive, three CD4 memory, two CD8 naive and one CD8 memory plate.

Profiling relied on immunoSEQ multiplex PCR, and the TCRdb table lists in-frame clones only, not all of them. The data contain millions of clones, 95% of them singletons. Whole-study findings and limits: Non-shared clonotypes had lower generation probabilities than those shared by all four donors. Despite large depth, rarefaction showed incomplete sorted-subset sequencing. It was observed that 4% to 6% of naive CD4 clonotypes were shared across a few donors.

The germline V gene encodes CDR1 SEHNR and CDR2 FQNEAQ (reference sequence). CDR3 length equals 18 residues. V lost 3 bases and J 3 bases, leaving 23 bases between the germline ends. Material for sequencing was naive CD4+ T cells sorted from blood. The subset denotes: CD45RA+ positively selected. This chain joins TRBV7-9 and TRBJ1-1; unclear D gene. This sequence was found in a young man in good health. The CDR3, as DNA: TGTGCCAGCAGCTTGGCCGAGTGGGGTCAAATTAGACACACTGAAGCTTTCTTT. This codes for CASSLAEWGQIRHTEAFF.